The next 5 T cell receptor beta chains were all read from a single sample in a study of blood T cell repertoires in COVID-19 (dated by TCRdb to the early 2020s). The library was prepared using the immunoSEQ multiplex PCR assay. TCRdb obtained this table from immuneACCESS and retained in-frame rearrangements with V and J assigned. These tables miss some clones; where compared with another copy, unresolved V genes account for less than half of the shortfall, and the remainder is unexplained. The sample records around 100,000 clones, roughly 90% of which are singletons. Around 3.4% of the sample belongs to the ten largest clones. Sample: peripheral blood. These receptors were taken from a woman aged 55-69 years with acute or convalescent COVID-19.

The chain has TRBV18 and TRBJ2-1; TRBD2 matches 11 bases. Looked up from germline, CDR1 is KGHSH and CDR2 is LQKENI. The CDR3 contains 16 residues. J gave up 6 bases and V 0 bases, and 4 bases lay outside the gene matches. The CDR3 DNA sequence: TGTGCCAGCTCACCACCTTACCTAGCGGGGGGCAATGAGCAGTTCTTC. Protein product: CASSPPYLAGGNEQFF.

The V call is TRBV9, the J call TRBJ1-2; the D gene is possibly TRBD1 (5 bases). V lost 3 bases and J 6 bases, leaving 12 bases between the germline ends. CDR3 length: 13 amino acids. Germline CDR1 is SGDLS and CDR2 is YYNGEE. The CDR3 nucleotides are TGTGCCAGCAGCGAAAACAGGATCGATGGCTACACCTTC. Its translation: CASSENRIDGYTF.

The chain carries TRBV19 and TRBJ1-3, with D possibly being TRBD1 (6 bases). This CDR3 has 16 residues. Per the germline V gene, CDR1 is LNHDA and CDR2 is SQIVND (reference sequence). V lost 7 bases to trimming and J lost 2 bases, with 18 bases between them. CDR3 loop: CASKDSGILTGNTIYF. CDR3 sequence (DNA): TGTGCCAGTAAGGACAGCGGAATTTTGACTGGAAACACCATATATTTT. The complete variable domain, with remaining parts taken from reference TRBV19 and TRBJ1-3, reads DGGITQSPKYLFRKEGQNVTLSCEQNLNHDAMYWYRQDPGQGLRLIYYSQIVNDFQKGDIAEGYSVSREKKESFPLTVTSAQKNPTAFYLCASKDSGILTGNTIYFGEGSWLTVV.

V and J are TRBV30 and TRBJ2-3, with a weak D call TRBD2 (6 bases). The germline CDR1 and CDR2 sequences are GTSNPN and SVGIG (reference sequence). The CDR3 is made up of 15 amino acids. V was clipped by 2 bases and J by 2 bases, with 14 bases between them. CDR3 DNA: TGTGCCTGGAGTACCTTAGCGGTTAACACAGATACGCAGTATTTT. Amino acid sequence: CAWSTLAVNTDTQYF.

The chain links TRBV4-1 to TRBJ1-4, with 9 bases aligning to TRBD1. The germline V gene encodes CDR1 MGHRA and CDR2 YSYEKL. The J segment lost 8 bases and the V segment lost 3 bases, leaving 16 bases of the junction unmatched. This CDR3 has 18 residues. The chain's CDR3 is CASSHYPQPGQGLEKLFF. The CDR3, as DNA: TGCGCCAGCAGCCACTACCCGCAGCCGGGACAGGGACTCGAAAAACTGTTTTTT.